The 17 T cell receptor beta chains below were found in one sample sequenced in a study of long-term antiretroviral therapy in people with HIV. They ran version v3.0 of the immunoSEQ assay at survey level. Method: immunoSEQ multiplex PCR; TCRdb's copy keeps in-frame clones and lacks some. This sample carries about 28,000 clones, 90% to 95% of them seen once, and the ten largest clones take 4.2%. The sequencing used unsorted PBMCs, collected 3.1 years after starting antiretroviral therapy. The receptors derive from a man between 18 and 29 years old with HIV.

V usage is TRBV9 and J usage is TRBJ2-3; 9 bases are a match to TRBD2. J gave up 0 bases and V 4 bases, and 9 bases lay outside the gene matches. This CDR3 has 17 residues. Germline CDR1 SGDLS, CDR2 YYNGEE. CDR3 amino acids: CASSSQTSGPSTDTQYF. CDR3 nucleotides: TGTGCCAGCAGCTCCCAGACTAGCGGTCCTAGCACAGATACGCAGTATTTT.

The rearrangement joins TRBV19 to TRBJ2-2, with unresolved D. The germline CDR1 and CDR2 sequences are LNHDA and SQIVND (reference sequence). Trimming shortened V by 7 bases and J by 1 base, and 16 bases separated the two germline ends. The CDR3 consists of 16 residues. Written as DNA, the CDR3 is TGTGCCAGTATAGGGTCCCCATGGATGAACACCGGGGAGCTGTTTTTT. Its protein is CASIGSPWMNTGELFF.

For the CDR3, the DNA is TGCAGCGGGAGGGACGAAAATGGCTACACCTTC. Amino acids: CSGRDENGYTF. This chain joins TRBV29-1 and TRBJ1-2; the D gene is possibly TRBD1 (5 bases). Trimming removed 7 bases at V and 6 bases at J, with 12 bases between. Germline CDR1 and CDR2: SQVTM and ANQGSEA. CDR3 length equals 11 residues.

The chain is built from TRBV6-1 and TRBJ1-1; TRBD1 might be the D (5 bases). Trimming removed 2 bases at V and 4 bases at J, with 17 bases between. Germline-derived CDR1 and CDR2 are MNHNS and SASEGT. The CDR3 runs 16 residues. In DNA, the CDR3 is TGTGCCAGCAGTGAATGGGTAGAGGGGAGGGCCACTGAAGCTTTCTTT. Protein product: CASSEWVEGRATEAFF.

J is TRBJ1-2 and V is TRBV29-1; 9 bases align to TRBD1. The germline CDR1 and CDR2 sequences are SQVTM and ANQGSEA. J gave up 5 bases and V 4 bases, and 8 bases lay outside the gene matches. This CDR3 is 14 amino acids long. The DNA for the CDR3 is TGCAGCGTTGGGGGACAGGGTTCGGAATATGGCTACACCTTC. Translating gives CSVGGQGSEYGYTF. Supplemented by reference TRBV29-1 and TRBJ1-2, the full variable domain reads SAVISQKPSRDICQRGTSLTIQCQVDSQVTMMFWYRQQPGQSLTLIATANQGSEATYESGFVIDKFPISRPNLTFSTLTVSNMSPEDSSIYLCSVGGQGSEYGYTFGSGTRLTVV.

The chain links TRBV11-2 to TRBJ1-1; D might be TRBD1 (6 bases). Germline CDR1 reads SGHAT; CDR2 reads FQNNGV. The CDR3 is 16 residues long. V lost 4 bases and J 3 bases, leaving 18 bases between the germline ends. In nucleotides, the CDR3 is TGTGCCAGCAGCTCTGACTACAGGGATGGGGACACTGAAGCTTTCTTT. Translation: CASSSDYRDGDTEAFF.

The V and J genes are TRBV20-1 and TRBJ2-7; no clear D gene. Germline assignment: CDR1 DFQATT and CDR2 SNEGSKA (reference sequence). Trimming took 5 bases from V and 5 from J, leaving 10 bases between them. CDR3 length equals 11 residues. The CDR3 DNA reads TGCAGTGCTTCCTTCTTAAACGAGCAGTACTTC. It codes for CSASFLNEQYF.

CDR3 sequence reads: CASSPKVGTEAFF. Written as DNA, the CDR3 is TGTGCCAGCTCACCAAAGGTCGGCACTGAAGCTTTCTTT. V is TRBV18 and J is TRBJ1-1; D unresolved. The V gene lost 2 bases and the J gene lost 4 bases, with 8 bases spanning the gap. Germline CDR1 reads KGHSH; CDR2 reads LQKENI. CDR3 length equals 13 residues. Drawing the rest from reference TRBV18 and TRBJ1-1, the complete variable domain is NAGVMQNPRHLVRRRGQEARLRCSPMKGHSHVYWYRQLPEEGLKFMVYLQKENIIDESGMPKERFSAEFPKEGPSILRIQQVVRGDSAAYFCASSPKVGTEAFFGQGTRLTVV.

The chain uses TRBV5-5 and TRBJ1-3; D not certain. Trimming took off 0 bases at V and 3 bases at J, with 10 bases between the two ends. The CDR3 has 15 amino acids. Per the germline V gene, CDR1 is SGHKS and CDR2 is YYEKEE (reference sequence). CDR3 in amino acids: CASSLASGFGNTIYF. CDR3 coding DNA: TGTGCCAGCAGCTTGGCGAGCGGGTTTGGAAACACCATATATTTT.

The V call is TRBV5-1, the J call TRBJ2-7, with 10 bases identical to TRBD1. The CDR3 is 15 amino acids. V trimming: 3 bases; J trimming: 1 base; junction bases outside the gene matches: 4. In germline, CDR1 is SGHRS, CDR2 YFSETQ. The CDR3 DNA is TGCGCCAGCAGCTGGACAGGGGGAGGGTCCTACGAGCAGTACTTC. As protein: CASSWTGGGSYEQYF.

CDR3 coding DNA: TGTGCCAGCAGCGTAGATGGGGGGGCTGGAGAGACCCAGTACTTC. Translation gives CASSVDGGAGETQYF. The chain links TRBV9 to TRBJ2-5, with D maybe TRBD2 (7 bases). The CDR3 runs to 15 residues. Germline V gene sequence: CDR1 SGDLS, CDR2 YYNGEE. Trimming shortened V by 0 bases and J by 4 bases, and 13 bases separated the two germline ends.

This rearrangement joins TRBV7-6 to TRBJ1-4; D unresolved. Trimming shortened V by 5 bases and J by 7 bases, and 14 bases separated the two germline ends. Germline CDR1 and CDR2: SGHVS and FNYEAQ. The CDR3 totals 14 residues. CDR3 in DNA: TGTGCCAGCAGCCCCGGGAGGTTCGTTGAAAAACTGTTTTTT. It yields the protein CASSPGRFVEKLFF.

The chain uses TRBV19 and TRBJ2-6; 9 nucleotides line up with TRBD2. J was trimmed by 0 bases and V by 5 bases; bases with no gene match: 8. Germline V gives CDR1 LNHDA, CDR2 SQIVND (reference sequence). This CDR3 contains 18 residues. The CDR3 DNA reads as TGTGCCAGTAGTCCTCAGCGGGGGGAAAGCTCTGGGGCCAACGTCCTGACTTTC. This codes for CASSPQRGESSGANVLTF.

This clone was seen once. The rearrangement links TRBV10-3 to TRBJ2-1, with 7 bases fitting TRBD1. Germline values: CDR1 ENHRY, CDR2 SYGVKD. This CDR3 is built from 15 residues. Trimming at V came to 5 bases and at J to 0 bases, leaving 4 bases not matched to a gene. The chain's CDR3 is CAISKAGGSYNEQFF. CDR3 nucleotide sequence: TGTGCCATCAGTAAAGCAGGGGGCTCCTACAATGAGCAGTTCTTC.

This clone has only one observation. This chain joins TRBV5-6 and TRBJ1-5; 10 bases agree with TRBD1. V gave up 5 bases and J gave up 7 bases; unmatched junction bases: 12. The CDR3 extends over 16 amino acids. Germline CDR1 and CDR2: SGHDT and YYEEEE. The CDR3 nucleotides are TGTGCCAGCAGTTATCGGGACAGGGGCATTATACAGCCCCAGCATTTT. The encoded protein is CASSYRDRGIIQPQHF. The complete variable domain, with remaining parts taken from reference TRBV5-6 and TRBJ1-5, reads DAGVTQSPTHLIKTRGQQVTLRCSPKSGHDTVSWYQQALGQGPQFIFQYYEEEERQRGNFPDRFSGHQFPNYSSELNVNALLLGDSALYLCASSYRDRGIIQPQHFGDGTRLSIL.

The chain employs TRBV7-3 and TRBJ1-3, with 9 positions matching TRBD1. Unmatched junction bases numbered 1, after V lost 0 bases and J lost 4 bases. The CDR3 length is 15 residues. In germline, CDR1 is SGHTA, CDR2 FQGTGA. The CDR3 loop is CASSLTGQGGNTIYF. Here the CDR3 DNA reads TGTGCCAGCAGCTTAACCGGACAGGGGGGAAACACCATATATTTT.

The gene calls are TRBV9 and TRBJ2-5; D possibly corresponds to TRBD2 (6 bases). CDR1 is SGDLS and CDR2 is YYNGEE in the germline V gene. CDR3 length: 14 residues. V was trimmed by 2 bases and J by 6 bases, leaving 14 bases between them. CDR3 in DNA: TGTGCCAGCAGCGTTTCGGGGGTGTTCCAGACCCAGTACTTC. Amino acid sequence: CASSVSGVFQTQYF. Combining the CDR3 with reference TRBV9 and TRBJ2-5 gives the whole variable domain DSGVTQTPKHLITATGQRVTLRCSPRSGDLSVYWYQQSLDQGLQFLIQYYNGEERAKGNILERFSAQQFPDLHSELNLSSLELGDSALYFCASSVSGVFQTQYFGPGTRLLVL.